This T cell receptor (beta chain) was recorded in a study of preoperative IRX-2 immunotherapy in early breast cancer. Only in-frame clones appear in the TCRdb table, and some are missing; sequencing was by immunoSEQ multiplex PCR. The sample lists thousands of clones; around 66% were seen once. The CDR3 spans 17 residues. Germline V CDR1 and CDR2: MNHGY, SAAAGT. V shed 5 bases, J shed 6 bases, and the junction held 13 bases outside the gene matches. Treatment: preoperative locoregional IRX-2 cytokine immunotherapy. This phase Ib study tested locoregional IRX-2 cytokine immunotherapy given before surgery.

J is TRBJ1-2 and V is TRBV6-8; 12 bases map to TRBD1. The sample here was tumor tissue, taken before IRX-2 immunotherapy. The clonotype was recovered from a human donor with breast cancer. CDR3 bases: TGTGCCAGCAGTGACCCGGGACAGGGGGCGCGGGGTAATGGCTACACCTTC. Translated: CASSDPGQGARGNGYTF.